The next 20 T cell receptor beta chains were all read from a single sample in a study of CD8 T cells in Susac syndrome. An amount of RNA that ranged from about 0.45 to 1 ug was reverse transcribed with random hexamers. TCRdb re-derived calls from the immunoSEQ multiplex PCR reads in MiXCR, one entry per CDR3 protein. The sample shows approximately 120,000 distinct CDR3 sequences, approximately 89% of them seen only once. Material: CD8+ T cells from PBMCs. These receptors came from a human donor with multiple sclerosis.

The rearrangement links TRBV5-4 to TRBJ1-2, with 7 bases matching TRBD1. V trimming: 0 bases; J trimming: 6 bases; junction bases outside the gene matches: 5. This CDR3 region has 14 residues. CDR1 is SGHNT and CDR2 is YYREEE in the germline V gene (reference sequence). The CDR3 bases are TGTGCCAGCAGCTTGGTGACAGGGTCCCATGGCTACACCTTC. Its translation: CASSLVTGSHGYTF.

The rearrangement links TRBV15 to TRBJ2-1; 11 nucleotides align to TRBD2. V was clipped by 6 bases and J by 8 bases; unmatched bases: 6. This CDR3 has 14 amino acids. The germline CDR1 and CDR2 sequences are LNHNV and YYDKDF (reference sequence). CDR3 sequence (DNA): TGTGCCACCAGAGGACTAGCGGGTTGGGATGAGCAGTTCTTC. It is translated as CATRGLAGWDEQFF.

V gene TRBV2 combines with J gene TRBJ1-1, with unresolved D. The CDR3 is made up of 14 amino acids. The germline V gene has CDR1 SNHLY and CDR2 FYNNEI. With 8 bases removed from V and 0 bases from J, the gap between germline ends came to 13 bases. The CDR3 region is CASFGGRMNTEAFF. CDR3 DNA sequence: TGTGCCAGCTTTGGAGGCAGGATGAACACTGAAGCTTTCTTT.

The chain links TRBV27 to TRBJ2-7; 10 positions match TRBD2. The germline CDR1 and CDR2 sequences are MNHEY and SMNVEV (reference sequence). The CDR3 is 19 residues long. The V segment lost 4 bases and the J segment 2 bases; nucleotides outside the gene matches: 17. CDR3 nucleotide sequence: TGTGCCAGCAGTTCCCTCGGGACTAGCGTCCGAGGCCTCACCTACGAGCAGTACTTC. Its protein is CASSSLGTSVRGLTYEQYF.

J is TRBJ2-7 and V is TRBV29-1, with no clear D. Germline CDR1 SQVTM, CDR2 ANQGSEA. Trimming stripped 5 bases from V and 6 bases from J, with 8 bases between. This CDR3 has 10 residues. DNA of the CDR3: TGCAGCGTTTCTTCCGGCGAGCAGTACTTC. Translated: CSVSSGEQYF.

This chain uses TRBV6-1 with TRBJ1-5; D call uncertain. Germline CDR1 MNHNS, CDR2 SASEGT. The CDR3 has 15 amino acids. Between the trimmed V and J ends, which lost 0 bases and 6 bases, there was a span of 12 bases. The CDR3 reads CASSEAEEGIQPQHF. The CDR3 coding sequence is TGTGCCAGCAGTGAAGCTGAAGAGGGAATTCAGCCCCAGCATTTT.

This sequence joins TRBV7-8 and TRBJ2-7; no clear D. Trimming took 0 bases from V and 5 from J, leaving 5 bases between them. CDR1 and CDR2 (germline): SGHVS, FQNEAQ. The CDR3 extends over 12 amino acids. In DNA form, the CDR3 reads TGTGCCAGCAGCTTAGCCCCCCACGAGCAGTACTTC. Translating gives CASSLAPHEQYF.

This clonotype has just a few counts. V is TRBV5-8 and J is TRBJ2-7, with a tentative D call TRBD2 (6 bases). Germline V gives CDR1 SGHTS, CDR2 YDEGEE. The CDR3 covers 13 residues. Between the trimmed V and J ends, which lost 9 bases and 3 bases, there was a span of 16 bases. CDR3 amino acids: CATSDGSFYEQYF. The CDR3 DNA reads TGTGCCACCTCGGACGGGAGCTTCTACGAGCAGTACTTC.

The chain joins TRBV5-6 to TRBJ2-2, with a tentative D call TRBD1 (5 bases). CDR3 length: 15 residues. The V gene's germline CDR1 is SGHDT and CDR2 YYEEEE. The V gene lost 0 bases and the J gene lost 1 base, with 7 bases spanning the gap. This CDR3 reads CASSLATGNTGELFF. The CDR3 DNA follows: TGTGCCAGCAGCTTGGCCACAGGGAACACCGGGGAGCTGTTTTTT.

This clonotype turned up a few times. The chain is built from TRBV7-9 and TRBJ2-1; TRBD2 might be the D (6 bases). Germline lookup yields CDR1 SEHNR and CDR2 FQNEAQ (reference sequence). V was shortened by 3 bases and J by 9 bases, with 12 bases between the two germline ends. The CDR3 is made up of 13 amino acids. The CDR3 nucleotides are TGTGCCAGCAGCTTCCAGGGTAGCGGTGAGCAGTTCTTC. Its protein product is CASSFQGSGEQFF. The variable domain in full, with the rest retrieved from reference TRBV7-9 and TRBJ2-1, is DTGVSQNPRHKITKRGQNVTFRCDPISEHNRLYWYRQTLGQGPEFLTYFQNEAQLEKSRLLSDRFSAERPKGSFSTLEIQRTEQGDSAMYLCASSFQGSGEQFFGPGTRLTVL.

The chain's CDR3 is CAWSVLLKGEAFF. CDR3 in DNA: TGTGCCTGGAGTGTACTCTTGAAAGGTGAAGCTTTCTTT. The chain couples TRBV30 to TRBJ1-1, with D unclear. V was trimmed by 0 bases and J by 7 bases, leaving 12 bases between them. There are 13 residues in the CDR3. CDR1 and CDR2 from the germline V gene are GTSNPN and SVGIG (reference sequence).

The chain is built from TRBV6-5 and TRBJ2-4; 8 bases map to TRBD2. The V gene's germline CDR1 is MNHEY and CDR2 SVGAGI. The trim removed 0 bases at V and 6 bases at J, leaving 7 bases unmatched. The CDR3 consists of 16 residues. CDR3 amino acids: CASSYSKREWGNIQYF. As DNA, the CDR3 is TGTGCCAGCAGTTACTCGAAGCGGGAGTGGGGAAACATTCAGTACTTC.

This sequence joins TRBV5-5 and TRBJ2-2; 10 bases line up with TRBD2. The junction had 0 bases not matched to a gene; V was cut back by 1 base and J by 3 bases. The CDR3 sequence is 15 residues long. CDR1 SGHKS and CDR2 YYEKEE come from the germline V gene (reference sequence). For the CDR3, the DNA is TGTGCCAGCAGCTTGAGCGGGGGGGACACCGGGGAGCTGTTTTTT. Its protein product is CASSLSGGDTGELFF.

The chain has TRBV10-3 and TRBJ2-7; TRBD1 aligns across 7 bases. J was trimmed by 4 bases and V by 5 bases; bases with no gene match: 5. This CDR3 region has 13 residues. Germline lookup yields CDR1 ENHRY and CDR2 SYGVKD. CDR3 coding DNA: TGTGCCATCAGTTTGGGACAGTTGTACGAGCAGTACTTC. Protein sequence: CAISLGQLYEQYF.

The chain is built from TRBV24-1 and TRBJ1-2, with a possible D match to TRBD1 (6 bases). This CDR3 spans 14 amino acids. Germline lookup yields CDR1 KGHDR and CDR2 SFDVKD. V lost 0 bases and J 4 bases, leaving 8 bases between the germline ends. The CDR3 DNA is TGTGCCACCAGTGATTTGGGACAGACCTATGGCTACACCTTC. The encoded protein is CATSDLGQTYGYTF.

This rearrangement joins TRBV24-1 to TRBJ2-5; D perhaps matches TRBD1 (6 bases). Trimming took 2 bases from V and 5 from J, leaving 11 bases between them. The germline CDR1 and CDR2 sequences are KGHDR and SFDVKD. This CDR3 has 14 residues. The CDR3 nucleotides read TGTGCCACCAGTGATTCCGGGACATCGGAGACCCAGTACTTC. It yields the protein CATSDSGTSETQYF.

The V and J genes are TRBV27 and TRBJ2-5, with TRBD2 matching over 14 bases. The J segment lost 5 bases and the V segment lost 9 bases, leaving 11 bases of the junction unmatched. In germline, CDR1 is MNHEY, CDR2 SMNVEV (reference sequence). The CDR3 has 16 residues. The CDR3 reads CASSGLAGALWETQYF. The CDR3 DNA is TGTGCCAGTTCGGGACTAGCGGGAGCCCTGTGGGAGACCCAGTACTTC.

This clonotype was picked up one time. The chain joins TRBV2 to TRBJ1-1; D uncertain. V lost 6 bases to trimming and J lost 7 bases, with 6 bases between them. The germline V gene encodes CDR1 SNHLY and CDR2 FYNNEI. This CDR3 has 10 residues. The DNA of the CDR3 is TGTGCCAGCAGGACGAATGAAGCTTTCTTT. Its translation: CASRTNEAFF.

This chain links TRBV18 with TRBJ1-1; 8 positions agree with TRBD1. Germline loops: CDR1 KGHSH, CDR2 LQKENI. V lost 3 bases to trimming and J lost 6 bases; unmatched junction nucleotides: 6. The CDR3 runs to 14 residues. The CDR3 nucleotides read TGTGCCAGCTCACCTGGACAGGGCTTCCCTGAAGCTTTCTTT. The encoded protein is CASSPGQGFPEAFF. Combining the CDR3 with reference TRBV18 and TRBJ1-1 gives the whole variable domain NAGVMQNPRHLVRRRGQEARLRCSPMKGHSHVYWYRQLPEEGLKFMVYLQKENIIDESGMPKERFSAEFPKEGPSILRIQQVVRGDSAAYFCASSPGQGFPEAFFGQGTRLTVV.

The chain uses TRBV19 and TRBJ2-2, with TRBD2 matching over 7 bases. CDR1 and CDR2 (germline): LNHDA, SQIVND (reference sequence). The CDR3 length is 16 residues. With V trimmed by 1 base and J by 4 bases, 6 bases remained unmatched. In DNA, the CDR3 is TGTGCCAGTAGTATAGGCGGCGGGAGTAGCACCGGGGAGCTGTTTTTT. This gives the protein CASSIGGGSSTGELFF.